The 15 T cell receptor beta chains presented below share a single source sample, sequenced in a study of T-cell memory formation after mild COVID-19. TCRdb passed the 5' RACE reads through MiXCR, listing each CDR3 protein once. Found here are around 82,000 distinct CDR3 sequences, around 13% of them singletons; the top ten hold more than 35%. The sequencing sample was made of PBMCs or a T cell subset sorted from them (not recorded which). The receptor set was obtained from a man between 18 and 35 years old who had mild COVID-19 (a few samples of this study predate the infection). Cell type and time point are not known.

Many counts were recorded for this clonotype. CDR3 protein: CASSQVEGTETQYF. CDR3 in DNA: TGCGCCAGCAGCCAAGTGGAGGGGACGGAGACCCAGTACTTC. This chain links TRBV4-1 with TRBJ2-5; TRBD2 might be the D (6 bases). V lost 1 base and J lost 5, with 11 bases in between. This CDR3 region has 14 residues. Germline-derived CDR1 and CDR2 are MGHRA and YSYEKL.

The CDR3 nucleotides read TGTGCCAGCAGTCTGTGGACAGGGGACACTGAAGCTTTCTTT. It codes for CASSLWTGDTEAFF. The genes are TRBV27 and TRBJ1-1; 9 bases are shared with TRBD1. This CDR3 is built from 14 residues. Germline V gene data show CDR1 as MNHEY and CDR2 as SMNVEV (reference sequence). J lost 3 bases, V lost 5 bases, and 4 bases had no gene match.

The chain carries TRBV15 and TRBJ2-7; D gene ambiguous. The CDR3 is made up of 14 amino acids. In germline, CDR1 is LNHNV, CDR2 YYDKDF (reference sequence). V was clipped by 0 bases and J by 1 base, with 7 bases between them. DNA for the CDR3: TGTGCCACCAGCAGAGATAGGAAGTCCTACGAGCAGTACGTC. As protein: CATSRDRKSYEQYV.

V is TRBV28 and J is TRBJ2-7; 8 nucleotides align to TRBD1. The CDR3 covers 13 residues. The germline V gene encodes CDR1 MDHEN and CDR2 SYDVKM. V lost 3 bases to trimming and J lost 6 bases; unmatched junction nucleotides: 4. Here the CDR3 reads CASSFAGGFEQYV. The CDR3, as DNA: TGTGCCAGCAGTTTCGCAGGGGGCTTCGAGCAGTACGTC.

The rearrangement joins TRBV11-2 to TRBJ2-1; the D is unclear. Germline values: CDR1 SGHAT, CDR2 FQNNGV. Trimming took 2 bases from V and 9 from J, leaving 11 bases between them. The CDR3 spans 13 residues. CDR3 protein: CASSLMSWGEQFF. As DNA, the CDR3 is TGTGCCAGCAGCTTAATGTCCTGGGGTGAGCAGTTCTTC.

This clonotype was counted between two and nine times. The chain joins TRBV4-3 to TRBJ2-3; no definite D call. CDR3 length equals 16 residues. In germline, CDR1 is LGHNA, CDR2 YSLEER. Trimming pared 3 bases from V and 0 bases from J, leaving 13 bases between. The CDR3 loop is CASSHATSDSTDTQYF. CDR3 nucleotide sequence: TGCGCCAGCAGCCACGCGACGTCTGACAGCACAGATACGCAGTATTTT.

This clonotype was detected only a few times. The chain is built from TRBV6-2 or TRBV6-3 and TRBJ1-5; a weak D match, TRBD1 (5 bases). The CDR3 totals 14 residues. Trimming stripped 2 bases from V and 1 base from J, with 6 bases between. Germline V gene lookup returns CDR1 MNHEY and CDR2 SVGEGT. The CDR3 spells CASSYGDSNQPQHF. The CDR3 nucleotides read TGTGCCAGCAGTTACGGGGACAGCAATCAGCCCCAGCATTTT.

The CDR3 spells CAIRAGNTEAFF. The CDR3 DNA reads TGTGCCATCCGCGCGGGGAACACTGAAGCTTTCTTT. The chain has TRBV19 and TRBJ1-1; unclear D gene. Trimming removed 10 bases from V and 1 base from J, with 10 bases in between. Germline lookup yields CDR1 LNHDA and CDR2 SQIVND (reference sequence). CDR3 size: 12 residues.

The chain's CDR3 is CASSDYGDRGYNEQFF. The CDR3 bases are TGTGCCAGCAGTGATTATGGGGACAGGGGGTACAATGAGCAGTTCTTC. This rearrangement joins TRBV6-4 to TRBJ2-1; 11 bases are a match to TRBD1. CDR1 and CDR2 (germline): MRHNA, SNTAGT. The ends lost 3 bases at V and 4 bases at J; junction bases unmatched: 5. This CDR3 spans 16 amino acids.

A few counts support this clonotype. CDR3 nucleotide sequence: TGTGCCACCAGCAGAGATAGAGGGACAGGGAAGTACGAGCAGTACTTC. Translated, it gives CATSRDRGTGKYEQYF. This chain links TRBV15 with TRBJ2-7; 9 bases line up with TRBD1. Trimming removed 0 bases from V and 4 bases from J; junction bases left unmatched: 7. In germline, CDR1 is LNHNV, CDR2 YYDKDF (reference sequence). The CDR3 is made up of 16 amino acids.

This clonotype has only a few counts. The chain links TRBV7-6 to TRBJ2-1; 8 positions agree with TRBD2. Trimming took 5 bases from V and 10 from J; bases not matched to a gene: 13. The CDR3 extends over 15 amino acids. CDR1 and CDR2 (germline): SGHVS, FNYEAQ. CDR3 protein: CASSQGLAGGAEQFF. CDR3 DNA sequence: TGTGCCAGCAGCCAGGGGCTAGCGGGCGGGGCAGAGCAGTTCTTC.

The chain uses TRBV5-6 and TRBJ2-7; D is possibly TRBD1 (6 bases). CDR3 length: 15 amino acids. V dropped 4 bases and J dropped 3 bases, with 17 bases sitting between them. Germline V gene lookup returns CDR1 SGHDT and CDR2 YYEEEE. CDR3 coding DNA: TGTGCCAGCAGCCGTGGCGTGGGGGCAAACTACGAGCAGTACTTC. Translated: CASSRGVGANYEQYF. Filled out from reference TRBV5-6 and TRBJ2-7, the complete variable domain reads DAGVTQSPTHLIKTRGQQVTLRCSPKSGHDTVSWYQQALGQGPQFIFQYYEEEERQRGNFPDRFSGHQFPNYSSELNVNALLLGDSALYLCASSRGVGANYEQYFGPGTRLTVT.

This clonotype turned up a few times. This chain joins TRBV4-1 and TRBJ1-6; 9 bases align to TRBD1. Germline values: CDR1 MGHRA, CDR2 YSYEKL. V dropped 5 bases and J dropped 8; count of bases not matched to a gene: 7. This CDR3 is built from 15 residues. The CDR3 DNA reads TGCGCCAGCAGCTTTAGACAGGGGGGTGATTCACCCCTCCACTTT. Residues: CASSFRQGGDSPLHF.

This clonotype has just a few counts. The J gene is TRBJ1-2, the V gene TRBV20-1; the match to TRBD1 covers 9 bases. V trimming: 0 bases; J trimming: 2 bases; junction bases outside the gene matches: 10. The length of the CDR3 is 17 residues. In germline, CDR1 is DFQATT, CDR2 SNEGSKA (reference sequence). Written as DNA, the CDR3 is TGCAGTGCTAGAGACTCTCCGGGACAGGGATTAAACTATGGCTACACCTTC. It yields the protein CSARDSPGQGLNYGYTF.

This clonotype showed up just a few times. This sequence joins TRBV7-2 and TRBJ2-3, with TRBD2 identical over 11 bases. With V trimmed by 3 bases and J by 6 bases, 14 bases remained unmatched. This CDR3 has 18 amino acids. The germline gives CDR1 SGHTA, CDR2 FQGNSA. The CDR3, as DNA: TGTGCCAGCAGCTTGGGCCCAACCCTAGCGGGGGGTCCCGATACGCAGTATTTT. Its translation is CASSLGPTLAGGPDTQYF.